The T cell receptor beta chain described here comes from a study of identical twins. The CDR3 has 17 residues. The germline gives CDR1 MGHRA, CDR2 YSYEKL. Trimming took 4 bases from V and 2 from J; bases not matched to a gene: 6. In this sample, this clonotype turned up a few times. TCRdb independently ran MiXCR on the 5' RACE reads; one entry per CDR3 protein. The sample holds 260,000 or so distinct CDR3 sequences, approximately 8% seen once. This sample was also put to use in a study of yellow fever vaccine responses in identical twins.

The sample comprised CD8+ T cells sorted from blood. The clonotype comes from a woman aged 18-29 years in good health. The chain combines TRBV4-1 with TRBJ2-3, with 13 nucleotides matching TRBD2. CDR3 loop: CASSPLGLAGDTDTQYF. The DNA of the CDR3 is TGCGCCAGCAGCCCTTTAGGACTAGCGGGGGACACAGATACGCAGTATTTT.